Listed below are T cell receptor beta chains from one sample, sequenced in a study of graft-versus-host responses after intestinal transplantation. Data came from immunoSEQ multiplex PCR; TCRdb stores just in-frame clones and leaves some out. The sample includes 100,000 to 140,000 clones, roughly 86% seen only once; the top ten take roughly 0.71%. The antigens these receptors bind are not known. The source was unstimulated CD4+ T cells sorted from spleen or lymph node cells, collected before transplant. The receptors originated from a human donor who was the organ donor for an intestinal transplant. Each CDR3 is given with its conserved first and last residue.

j_call: TRBJ2-1; cdr3_length: 15; v_call: TRBV27; cdr3_aa: CASSQLAGGSNEQFF
j_call: TRBJ1-1; cdr3_length: 18; v_call: TRBV29-1; cdr3_aa: CSVTETWAGPRGNTEAFF
j_call: TRBJ1-2; cdr3_length: 15; v_call: TRBV28; cdr3_aa: CASSLDPGPFWGYTF
j_call: TRBJ2-7; cdr3_length: 11; v_call: TRBV11-2; cdr3_aa: CASGRHYEQYF
j_call: TRBJ2-1; cdr3_length: 15; v_call: TRBV18; cdr3_aa: CASSPSGNKYNEQFF
j_call: TRBJ2-1; cdr3_length: 15; v_call: TRBV18; cdr3_aa: CASSPPGLAGNEQFF
j_call: TRBJ2-1; cdr3_length: 14; v_call: TRBV7-2; cdr3_aa: CASIRQGAYNEQFF
j_call: TRBJ1-1; cdr3_length: 17; v_call: TRBV9; cdr3_aa: CASSVEEPGGPNTEAFF
j_call: TRBJ2-1; cdr3_length: 15; v_call: TRBV7-2; cdr3_aa: CASSLESRPLNEQFF
j_call: TRBJ2-1; cdr3_length: 14; v_call: TRBV7-2; cdr3_aa: CASSLSGGYNEQFF
j_call: TRBJ2-6; cdr3_length: 15; v_call: TRBV25-1; cdr3_aa: CASGRTDSGANVLTF
j_call: TRBJ2-5; cdr3_length: 17; v_call: TRBV18; cdr3_aa: CASSPARVRGGQETQYF
j_call: TRBJ1-1; cdr3_length: 14; v_call: TRBV7-9; cdr3_aa: CASSLTSGLTEAFF
j_call: TRBJ2-6; cdr3_length: 16; v_call: TRBV7-9; cdr3_aa: CASSLTGGAGANVLTF
j_call: TRBJ2-5; cdr3_length: 17; v_call: TRBV5-1; cdr3_aa: CASSLGTSGAPQETQYF
j_call: TRBJ2-5; cdr3_length: 12; v_call: TRBV5-4; cdr3_aa: CASSPRGETQYF
j_call: TRBJ2-2; cdr3_length: 15; v_call: TRBV18; cdr3_aa: CASSRQGQNTGELFF
j_call: TRBJ2-5; cdr3_length: 14; v_call: TRBV10-2; cdr3_aa: CASSRLAEWETQYF
j_call: TRBJ2-2; cdr3_length: 13; v_call: TRBV19; cdr3_aa: CASNTGVTGELFF
j_call: TRBJ2-3; cdr3_length: 14; v_call: TRBV10-2; cdr3_aa: CASSDGGGTDTQYF
j_call: TRBJ2-7; cdr3_length: 16; v_call: TRBV5-6; cdr3_aa: CASSEPPGTGDYEQYF
j_call: TRBJ1-1; cdr3_length: 13; v_call: TRBV7-2; cdr3_aa: CASRNYRDTEAFF
j_call: TRBJ2-5; cdr3_length: 12; v_call: TRBV5-5; cdr3_aa: CASSRGRETQYF
j_call: TRBJ2-5; cdr3_length: 13; v_call: TRBV6-1; cdr3_aa: CASRIQGRETQYF
j_call: TRBJ2-3; cdr3_length: 14; v_call: TRBV30; cdr3_aa: CAGTSGTSTDTQYF
j_call: TRBJ2-3; cdr3_length: 14; v_call: TRBV5-4; cdr3_aa: CASGRDRSTDTQYF
j_call: TRBJ1-5; cdr3_length: 13; v_call: TRBV6-5; cdr3_aa: CASSEFLGQPQHF
j_call: TRBJ2-7; cdr3_length: 13; v_call: TRBV10-1; cdr3_aa: CASSEDRVREQYF
j_call: TRBJ2-5; cdr3_length: 11; v_call: TRBV30; cdr3_aa: CAWSGRGTQYF
j_call: TRBJ2-7; cdr3_length: 15; v_call: TRBV6-5; cdr3_aa: CASSRTLSETYEQYF
j_call: TRBJ1-4; cdr3_length: 15; v_call: TRBV7-9; cdr3_aa: CASSDDRGKREKLFF
j_call: TRBJ2-5; cdr3_length: 15; v_call: TRBV4-1; cdr3_aa: CASSQDPGGRVTQYF
j_call: TRBJ2-7; cdr3_length: 16; v_call: TRBV5-5; cdr3_aa: CASTPYGRGAVYEQYF
j_call: TRBJ1-2; cdr3_length: 14; v_call: TRBV5-6; cdr3_aa: CASSQDRGIYGYTF
j_call: TRBJ2-7; cdr3_length: 16; v_call: TRBV5-4; cdr3_aa: CASSPGGQKGIHEQYF
j_call: TRBJ2-7; cdr3_length: 15; v_call: TRBV11-3; cdr3_aa: CASSLGGTGGYEQYF
j_call: TRBJ1-5; cdr3_length: 11; v_call: TRBV6-1; cdr3_aa: CASSLEGAQHF
j_call: TRBJ2-1; cdr3_length: 13; v_call: TRBV4-1; cdr3_aa: CASSQVGVNEQFF
j_call: TRBJ2-7; cdr3_length: 13; v_call: TRBV4-2; cdr3_aa: CASSRGPRDEQYF
j_call: TRBJ2-5; cdr3_length: 16; v_call: TRBV4-1; cdr3_aa: CASSHLPLDIQETQYF
j_call: TRBJ1-2; cdr3_length: 14; v_call: TRBV14; cdr3_aa: CASSQDRGIRGYTF
j_call: TRBJ1-4; cdr3_length: 14; v_call: TRBV19; cdr3_aa: CASSTGTTNEKLFF
j_call: TRBJ2-1; cdr3_length: 14; v_call: TRBV12-5; cdr3_aa: CASGSGSSYNEQFF
j_call: TRBJ2-1; cdr3_length: 12; v_call: TRBV7-3; cdr3_aa: CASSYLANEQFF
j_call: TRBJ1-2; cdr3_length: 17; v_call: TRBV19; cdr3_aa: CASSIAPAGGANYGYTF